This T cell receptor (beta chain) is from a study of blood T cells in healthy people across ages. CDR3 length equals 12 residues. Trimming stripped 3 bases from V and 5 bases from J, with 9 bases between. Germline V gene data show CDR1 as DFQATT and CDR2 as SNEGSKA (reference sequence). A second roughly 6 to 12 cycle PCR used barcoded and J-beta primers. In TCRdb, the 5' RACE reads were re-called with MiXCR into one record per CDR3 protein. The sample consists of more than 900,000 distinct CDR3 sequences, about 29% of them appearing once. The same data also contributed to another study, on T cells of mothers and their children. As reported in that work: Similar thymic selection effects on TCR recombination output appear in pairs, both related and unrelated.

This rearrangement joins TRBV20-1 to TRBJ2-3; tentative D call: TRBD2 (6 bases). The sequence derives from a woman between 35 and 50 years old in good health. The source material was blood. The CDR3 spells CSASGGIDTQYF. The CDR3 coding sequence is TGCAGTGCTAGCGGGGGAATAGATACGCAGTATTTT.